The rows below give T cell receptor beta chains drawn from one sample of a study of a mutant IDH1 vaccine in newly diagnosed glioma. Profiling relied on immunoSEQ multiplex PCR, and the TCRdb table lists in-frame clones only, not all of them. This sample has 50,000 to 65,000 clones, with approximately 80% found just once. The sample here was PBMCs, taken from a glioma patient treated with radiotherapy, temozolomide or both. These receptors originate from a woman aged 40 to 50 with glioma. CDR3s include the opening cysteine and the closing phenylalanine or tryptophan. The order of the fields is D gene, V gene, clone size, J gene, CDR3 protein, CDR3 DNA. A D gene is named only where the DNA matches it firmly. Some rows have no size entry. The others give once, few or many, or a class for an expanded clone.

D: NA
V: TRBV6-1
size: NA
J: TRBJ1-2
CDR3: CASSVWEGGYTF
DNA: TGTGCCAGCAGTGTTTGGGAGGGAGGCTACACCTTC

D: NA
V: TRBV5-4
size: NA
J: TRBJ2-7
CDR3: CASSARASYEQYF
DNA: TGTGCCAGCAGCGCCCGGGCAAGCTACGAGCAGTACTTC

D: TRBD1
V: TRBV29-1
size: NA
J: TRBJ1-1
CDR3: CSVEDLGQSLFF
DNA: TGCAGCGTTGAAGATCTGGGACAGAGTCTTTTCTTT

D: NA
V: TRBV7-9
size: NA
J: TRBJ1-5
CDR3: CASSLGGGNQPQHF
DNA: TGTGCCAGCAGCTTAGGGGGGGGCAATCAGCCCCAGCATTTT

D: TRBD1
V: TRBV6-5
size: few
J: TRBJ1-1
CDR3: CASSYHRGRNTEAFF
DNA: TGTGCCAGCAGTTACCACAGGGGGCGGAACACTGAAGCTTTCTTT

D: TRBD1
V: TRBV9
size: NA
J: TRBJ1-2
CDR3: CASSGQGYGYTF
DNA: TGTGCCAGCAGCGGACAGGGGTATGGCTACACCTTC

D: NA
V: TRBV5-4
size: NA
J: TRBJ1-1
CDR3: CASSLARAPDAFF
DNA: TGTGCCAGCAGCTTGGCCAGGGCACCTGATGCTTTCTTT

D: TRBD2
V: TRBV6-5
size: NA
J: TRBJ2-7
CDR3: CASRQLAGGDYEQYF
DNA: TGTGCCAGCAGACAACTAGCGGGGGGTGATTACGAGCAGTACTTC

D: NA
V: TRBV9
size: few
J: TRBJ1-1
CDR3: CASSVDGPEAFF
DNA: TGTGCCAGCAGCGTAGACGGGCCTGAAGCTTTCTTT

D: NA
V: TRBV5-1
size: NA
J: TRBJ1-3
CDR3: CASSLEQGKNTIYF
DNA: TGCGCCAGCAGCTTGGAACAGGGCAAAAACACCATATATTTT

D: TRBD1
V: TRBV19
size: NA
J: TRBJ2-7
CDR3: CASSIQGASYEQYF
DNA: TGTGCCAGTAGTATTCAGGGGGCCTCCTACGAGCAGTACTTC

D: TRBD1
V: TRBV2
size: NA
J: TRBJ1-1
CDR3: CASTLRTGRTEAFF
DNA: TGTGCCAGCACCTTAAGGACAGGGAGAACTGAAGCTTTCTTT

D: TRBD1
V: TRBV4-1
size: NA
J: TRBJ1-1
CDR3: CASSQESMVVGTVMNTEAFF
DNA: TGCGCCAGCAGCCAAGAAAGCATGGTAGTAGGGACAGTGATGAACACTGAAGCTTTCTTT

D: NA
V: TRBV6-5
size: NA
J: TRBJ2-5
CDR3: CASSYTYQRETQYF
DNA: TGTGCCAGCAGTTATACTTACCAAAGGGAGACCCAGTACTTC

D: NA
V: TRBV4-3
size: NA
J: TRBJ1-6
CDR3: CASSQEVTDNSPLHF
DNA: TGCGCCAGCAGCCAAGAGGTTACCGATAATTCACCCCTCCACTTT

D: NA
V: TRBV9
size: NA
J: TRBJ1-3
CDR3: CASSVGGRQNGNTIYF
DNA: TGTGCCAGCAGCGTAGGGGGGCGACAAAATGGAAACACCATATATTTT

D: NA
V: TRBV4-1
size: NA
J: TRBJ1-5
CDR3: CASSPQGGAGPSNQPQHF
DNA: TGCGCCAGCAGCCCGCAGGGAGGCGCGGGTCCTAGCAATCAGCCCCAGCATTTT

D: NA
V: TRBV9
size: NA
J: TRBJ2-7
CDR3: CASSVGPPGYEQYF
DNA: TGTGCCAGCAGCGTAGGTCCCCCGGGCTACGAGCAGTACTTC

D: NA
V: TRBV29-1
size: NA
J: TRBJ1-3
CDR3: CSVEAWSSSSGNTIYF
DNA: TGCAGCGTTGAAGCCTGGAGCAGCTCCTCTGGAAACACCATATATTTT

D: NA
V: TRBV6-5
size: NA
J: TRBJ1-2
CDR3: CASSYWGRGGYGYTF
DNA: TGTGCCAGCAGTTACTGGGGCAGGGGAGGTTATGGCTACACCTTC

D: NA
V: TRBV19
size: few
J: TRBJ1-1
CDR3: CASSTGANTEAFF
DNA: TGTGCCAGTAGTACAGGGGCGAACACTGAAGCTTTCTTT

D: TRBD1
V: TRBV29-1
size: NA
J: TRBJ2-7
CDR3: CSVEAGGYEQYF
DNA: TGCAGCGTTGAGGCAGGGGGTTACGAGCAGTACTTC

D: NA
V: TRBV23-1
size: once
J: TRBJ1-5
CDR3: CASSNSGQRQPQHF
DNA: TGCGCCAGCAGTAACTCAGGACAGCGTCAGCCCCAGCATTTT

D: TRBD2
V: TRBV9
size: NA
J: TRBJ2-3
CDR3: CASSVLPSGGAGDTQYF
DNA: TGTGCCAGCAGCGTACTCCCCAGCGGGGGGGCCGGGGATACGCAGTATTTT

D: TRBD1
V: TRBV10-3
size: NA
J: TRBJ2-7
CDR3: CAIRGQDRTYEQYF
DNA: TGTGCCATCAGAGGACAGGACCGAACCTACGAGCAGTACTTC

D: NA
V: TRBV4-1
size: NA
J: TRBJ2-3
CDR3: CASSQHNFGDSTDTQYF
DNA: TGCGCCAGCAGCCAACATAATTTCGGGGATAGCACAGATACGCAGTATTTT

D: TRBD2
V: TRBV5-8
size: once
J: TRBJ2-3
CDR3: CASSSGTSGGGDTQYF
DNA: TGTGCCAGCAGCTCCGGGACTAGCGGGGGCGGGGATACGCAGTATTTT

D: NA
V: TRBV29-1
size: NA
J: TRBJ1-1
CDR3: CSAYPRTGLITEAFF
DNA: TGCAGCGCCTACCCCCGGACGGGGCTGATCACTGAAGCTTTCTTT

D: TRBD1
V: TRBV5-1
size: once
J: TRBJ2-7
CDR3: CASSLAAGGTGEQYF
DNA: TGCGCCAGCAGCTTGGCTGCAGGGGGTACGGGCGAGCAGTACTTC

D: TRBD2
V: TRBV6-1
size: NA
J: TRBJ2-5
CDR3: CASSLQPSGQETQYF
DNA: TGTGCCAGCAGTCTCCAGCCTAGCGGCCAAGAGACCCAGTACTTC

D: NA
V: TRBV6-1
size: NA
J: TRBJ1-5
CDR3: CASSESLWEGQPQHF
DNA: TGTGCCAGCAGTGAAAGTCTGTGGGAGGGTCAGCCCCAGCATTTT

D: NA
V: TRBV5-1
size: NA
J: TRBJ2-7
CDR3: CASSLRQGEDEQYF
DNA: TGCGCCAGCAGCTTGCGCCAGGGAGAGGACGAGCAGTACTTC

D: NA
V: TRBV5-4
size: NA
J: TRBJ1-2
CDR3: CASSLGPNLYGYTF
DNA: TGTGCCAGCAGCTTGGGCCCTAACCTCTATGGCTACACCTTC